These 3 T cell receptor beta chains originate from one sample sequenced in a study of follicular helper T cells after annual influenza vaccination. Sequencing used immunoSEQ multiplex PCR; TCRdb keeps in-frame clones, though not all of them. The table shows about 9,400 clones, with roughly 85% occurring only once. This sample's time point: 2014-2015 season, 7 days after vaccination. The specimen was CXCR5- memory CD4+ T cells sorted from blood, collected 7 days after influenza vaccination. These receptors were obtained from an adult who received the influenza vaccine.

The CDR3 is CASSLLAGGPETQYF. The CDR3 bases are TGTGCCAGCAGCCTACTAGCGGGGGGACCAGAGACCCAGTACTTC. The rearrangement uses TRBV6-5 and TRBJ2-5; TRBD2 matches at 12 bases. Per the germline V gene, CDR1 is MNHEY and CDR2 is SVGAGI. The junction had 6 bases not matched to a gene; V was cut back by 6 bases and J by 4 bases. The CDR3 covers 15 residues.

The rearrangement uses TRBV6-6 and TRBJ1-5, with D perhaps TRBD1 (5 bases). The germline CDR1 and CDR2 sequences are MNHNY and SVGAGI (reference sequence). The CDR3 runs to 16 residues. Trimming pared 7 bases from V and 2 bases from J, leaving 18 bases between. The CDR3 protein is CASTNTGEGGNQPQHF. The CDR3, as DNA: TGTGCCAGCACCAACACTGGGGAAGGGGGCAATCAGCCCCAGCATTTT.

The V call is TRBV5-6, the J call TRBJ1-6; D ambiguous. Germline values: CDR1 SGHDT, CDR2 YYEEEE. CDR3 size: 12 residues. Trimming took 2 bases from V and 10 from J, leaving 7 bases between them. CDR3 sequence (DNA): TGTGCCAGCAGCTTCTCCATCTCACCCCTCCACTTT. The encoded protein is CASSFSISPLHF.